This paragraph covers one T cell receptor beta chain sequence. Its cognate antigen has yet to be identified. Base qualities are missing; no much larger clone stands one base away. Measured from the cysteine to the phenylalanine, the CDR3 is 12 residues long. Of the read, only the CDR3 DNA is kept; its 36 bases are in frame from base 1. The CDR1 and CDR2 encoded by the germline V gene (reference sequence) are MNHEY and SMNVEV. Trimming removed 7 bases from V and 6 bases from J, leaving 10 bases between the germline ends. The data derive from a study of T cell changes during pregnancy in multiple sclerosis (dated by TCRdb to the late 2010s). Regarding the study in general: Changes in the T cell repertoire over the course of pregnancy were examined in this study in women with multiple sclerosis.

The library was made by the immunoSEQ multiplex PCR assay. TCRdb took over this immuneACCESS table, retaining in-frame rearrangements with V and J assigned. Such tables are incomplete; in checked studies, under half of the missing clones stem from an unresolved V gene, and the remainder is unexplained. This sample gives tens of thousands of clones in total; roughly 90% of them show up just once. Of the sample, roughly 2.7% falls within the top ten clones. The source is a female donor in good health, enrolled as a control in a pregnancy study. The chain is encoded by TRBV27 joined to TRBJ1-5; the D gene assignment is ambiguous. Specimen: peripheral blood, collected in the second trimester of pregnancy. The CDR3 amino acid sequence is: CASNRPGQPQHF. The nucleotides read TGTGCCAGCAACCGCCCAGGTCAGCCCCAGCATTTT.